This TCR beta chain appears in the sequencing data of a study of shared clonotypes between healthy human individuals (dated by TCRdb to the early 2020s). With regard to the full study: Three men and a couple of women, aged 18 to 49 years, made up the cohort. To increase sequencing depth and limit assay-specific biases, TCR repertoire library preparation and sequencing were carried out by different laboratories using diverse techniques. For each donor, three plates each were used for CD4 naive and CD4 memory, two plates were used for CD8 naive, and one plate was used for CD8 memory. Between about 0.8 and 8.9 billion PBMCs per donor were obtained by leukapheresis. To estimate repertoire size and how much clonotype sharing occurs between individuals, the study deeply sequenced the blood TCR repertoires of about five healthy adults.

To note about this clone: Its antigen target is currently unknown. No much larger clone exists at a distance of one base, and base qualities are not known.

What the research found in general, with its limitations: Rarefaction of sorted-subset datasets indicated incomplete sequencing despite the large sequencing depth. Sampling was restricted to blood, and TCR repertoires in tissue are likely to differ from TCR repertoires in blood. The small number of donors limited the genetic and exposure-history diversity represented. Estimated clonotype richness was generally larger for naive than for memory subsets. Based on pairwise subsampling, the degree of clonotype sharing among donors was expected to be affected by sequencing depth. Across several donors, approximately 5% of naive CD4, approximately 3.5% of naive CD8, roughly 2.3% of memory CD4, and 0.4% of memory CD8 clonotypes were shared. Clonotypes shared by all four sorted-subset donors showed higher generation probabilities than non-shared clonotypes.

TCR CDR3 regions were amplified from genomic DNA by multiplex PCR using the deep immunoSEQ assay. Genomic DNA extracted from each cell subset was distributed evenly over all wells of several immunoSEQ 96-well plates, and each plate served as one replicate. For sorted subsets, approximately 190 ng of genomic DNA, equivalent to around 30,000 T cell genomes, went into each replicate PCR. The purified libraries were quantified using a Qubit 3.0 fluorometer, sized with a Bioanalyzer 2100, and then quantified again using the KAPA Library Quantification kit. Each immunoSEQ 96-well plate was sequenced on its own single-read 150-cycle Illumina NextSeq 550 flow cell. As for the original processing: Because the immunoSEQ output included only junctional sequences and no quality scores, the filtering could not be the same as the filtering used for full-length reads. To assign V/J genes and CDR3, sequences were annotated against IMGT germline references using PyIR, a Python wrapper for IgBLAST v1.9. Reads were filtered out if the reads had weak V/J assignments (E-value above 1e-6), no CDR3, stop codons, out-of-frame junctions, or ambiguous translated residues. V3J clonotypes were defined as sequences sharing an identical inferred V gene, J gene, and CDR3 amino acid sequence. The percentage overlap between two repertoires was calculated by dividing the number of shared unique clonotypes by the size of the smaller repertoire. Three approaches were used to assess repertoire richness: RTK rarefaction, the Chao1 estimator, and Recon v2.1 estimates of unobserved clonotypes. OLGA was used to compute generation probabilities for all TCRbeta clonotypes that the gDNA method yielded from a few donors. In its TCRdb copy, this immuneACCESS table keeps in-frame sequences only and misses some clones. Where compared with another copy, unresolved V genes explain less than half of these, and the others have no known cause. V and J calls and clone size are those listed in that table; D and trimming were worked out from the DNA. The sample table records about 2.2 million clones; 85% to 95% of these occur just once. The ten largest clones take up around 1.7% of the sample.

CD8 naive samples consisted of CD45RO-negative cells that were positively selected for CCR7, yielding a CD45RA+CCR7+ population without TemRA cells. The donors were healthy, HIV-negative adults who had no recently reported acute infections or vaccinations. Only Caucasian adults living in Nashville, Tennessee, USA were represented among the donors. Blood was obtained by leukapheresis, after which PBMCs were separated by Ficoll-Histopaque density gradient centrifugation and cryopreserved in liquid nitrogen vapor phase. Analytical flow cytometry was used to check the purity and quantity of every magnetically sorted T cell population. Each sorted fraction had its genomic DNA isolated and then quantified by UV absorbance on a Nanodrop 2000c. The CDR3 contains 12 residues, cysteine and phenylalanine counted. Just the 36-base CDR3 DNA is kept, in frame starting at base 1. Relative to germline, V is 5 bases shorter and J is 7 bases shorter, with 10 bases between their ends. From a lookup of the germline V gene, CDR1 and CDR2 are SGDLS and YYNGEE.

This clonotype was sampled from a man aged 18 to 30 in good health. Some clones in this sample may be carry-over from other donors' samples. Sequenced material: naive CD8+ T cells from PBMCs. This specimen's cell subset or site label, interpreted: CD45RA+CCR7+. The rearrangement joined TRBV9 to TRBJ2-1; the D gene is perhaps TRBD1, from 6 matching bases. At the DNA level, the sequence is TGTGCCAGCAGGGGGGACAAAAATGAGCAGTTCTTC. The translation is CASRGDKNEQFF.